The 28 T cell receptor beta chains below all came from one sample that was sequenced in a study of blood T cell repertoires in COVID-19. This table comes from immunoSEQ multiplex PCR, and its TCRdb copy is limited to in-frame clones, with some not included. The sample yields roughly 430,000 clones, around 90% seen once. Sequencing was done on a sample of PBMCs or T cells enriched from blood (not recorded which). The source is a woman in her thirties or forties with acute COVID-19.

This clone was detected a few times. The CDR3 DNA is TGTGCCAGCAGCTTGGAACAGAACCTTTCACCCCTCCACTTT. Protein product: CASSLEQNLSPLHF. J is TRBJ1-6 and V is TRBV5-4; D is unresolved. The CDR3 runs to 14 residues. The germline V and J ends were trimmed by 0 bases and 9 bases, with 10 bases remaining between them. Germline loops: CDR1 SGHNT, CDR2 YYREEE (reference sequence). Full variable domain (remainder filled in from reference TRBV5-4 and TRBJ1-6): ETGVTQSPTHLIKTRGQQVTLRCSSQSGHNTVSWYQQALGQGPQFIFQYYREEENGRGNFPPRFSGLQFPNYSSELNVNALELDDSALYLCASSLEQNLSPLHFGNGTRLTVT.

The chain couples TRBV5-1 to TRBJ2-1, with 9 bases identical to TRBD1. Germline V gene data show CDR1 as SGHRS and CDR2 as YFSETQ. The V gene end was trimmed by 1 base and the J gene end by 8 bases; junction bases not matched to a gene: 10. This CDR3 region has 16 residues. Here the CDR3 DNA reads TGCGCCAGCAGCTTGAAGTCGGGAACAGGGGGCGATGAGCAGTTCTTC. Its translation is CASSLKSGTGGDEQFF. Combining the CDR3 with reference TRBV5-1 and TRBJ2-1 gives the whole variable domain KAGVTQTPRYLIKTRGQQVTLSCSPISGHRSVSWYQQTPGQGLQFLFEYFSETQRNKGNFPGRFSGRQFSNSRSEMNVSTLELGDSALYLCASSLKSGTGGDEQFFGPGTRLTVL.

This chain links TRBV7-9 with TRBJ1-1, with 7 nucleotides matching TRBD1. Trimming removed 5 bases from V and 4 bases from J; junction bases left unmatched: 10. Per the germline V gene, CDR1 is SEHNR and CDR2 is FQNEAQ (reference sequence). This CDR3 is built from 15 residues. CDR3 nucleotide sequence: TGTGCCAGCAGCCCCCTGACAGGGTTGTCCACTGAAGCTTTCTTT. Translating it yields CASSPLTGLSTEAFF.

The V and J genes are TRBV15 and TRBJ1-1; the match to TRBD1 covers 7 bases. This CDR3 is built from 13 residues. The trim removed 0 bases at V and 8 bases at J, leaving 3 bases unmatched. Germline V gives CDR1 LNHNV, CDR2 YYDKDF (reference sequence). The CDR3: CATSRDSGQEAFF. The CDR3 DNA is TGTGCCACCAGCAGAGATTCGGGACAGGAAGCTTTCTTT.

V is TRBV5-1 and J is TRBJ1-1; D unclear. The CDR3 covers 15 residues. Trimming removed 0 bases from V and 0 bases from J, with 9 bases in between. In germline, CDR1 is SGHRS, CDR2 YFSETQ. For the CDR3, the DNA is TGCGCCAGCAGCTTGGGGAGCATGATGAACACTGAAGCTTTCTTT. This gives the protein CASSLGSMMNTEAFF. Full variable domain (remainder filled in from reference TRBV5-1 and TRBJ1-1): KAGVTQTPRYLIKTRGQQVTLSCSPISGHRSVSWYQQTPGQGLQFLFEYFSETQRNKGNFPGRFSGRQFSNSRSEMNVSTLELGDSALYLCASSLGSMMNTEAFFGQGTRLTVV.

This clone has only a few counts. V usage is TRBV24-1 and J usage is TRBJ2-3; TRBD1 might be the D (6 bases). V gave up 0 bases and J gave up 0 bases, with 9 bases separating them. Germline assignment: CDR1 KGHDR and CDR2 SFDVKD. The CDR3 covers 16 residues. CDR3 residues: CATSDLGGPSTDTQYF. The CDR3 DNA is TGTGCCACCAGTGATTTGGGGGGCCCTAGCACAGATACGCAGTATTTT.

V is TRBV2 and J is TRBJ2-5; maybe TRBD2 (6 bases). The ends were cut back, 5 bases at V and 5 bases at J, with 12 bases in the middle. The CDR3 runs to 13 residues. In germline, CDR1 is SNHLY, CDR2 FYNNEI. CDR3 DNA: TGTGCCAGCAGTTGGGGGGTTGCGGAGACCCAGTACTTC. The encoded protein is CASSWGVAETQYF.

V gene TRBV3-1 (or the pseudogene TRBV3-2) combines with J gene TRBJ1-2, with D possibly being TRBD1 (5 bases). The CDR3 has 13 amino acids. V was clipped by 7 bases and J by 6 bases, with 15 bases between them. Germline CDR1 LGHDT, CDR2 YNNKEL (reference sequence). The CDR3 loop reads CASTTGGRHGYTF. In nucleotides, the CDR3 is TGTGCCAGCACCACCGGGGGGAGGCATGGCTACACCTTC.

The chain couples TRBV19 to TRBJ2-1; TRBD1 agrees at 11 bases. The germline CDR1 and CDR2 sequences are LNHDA and SQIVND (reference sequence). This CDR3 is 14 amino acids long. V dropped 6 bases and J dropped 8; count of bases not matched to a gene: 6. The CDR3 loop is CASSWDRGFDEQFF. In DNA form, the CDR3 reads TGTGCCAGTAGCTGGGACAGGGGGTTCGATGAGCAGTTCTTC.

This clone is a singleton in its sample. CDR3 nucleotide sequence: TGTGCCAGCTCGCGGCCGGGACAGGGGGCCTACGAGCAGTACTTC. Its translation: CASSRPGQGAYEQYF. The chain is built from TRBV18 and TRBJ2-7; 11 nucleotides line up with TRBD1. Germline trimming cut 6 bases from V and 2 bases from J; bases unmatched to any gene: 6. The CDR3 has 15 amino acids. The V gene's germline CDR1 is KGHSH and CDR2 LQKENI.

The chain couples TRBV2 to TRBJ2-2; 8 positions match TRBD1. J gave up 4 bases and V 6 bases, and 1 base lay outside the gene matches. The CDR3 consists of 13 residues. Germline CDR1 SNHLY, CDR2 FYNNEI. CDR3 DNA sequence: TGTGCCAGCAGGGGGACAGGCACCGGGGAGCTGTTTTTT. Residues: CASRGTGTGELFF.

J is TRBJ1-2 and V is TRBV9, with 8 bases identical to TRBD1. This CDR3 spans 15 amino acids. Trimming removed 3 bases from V and 0 bases from J; junction bases left unmatched: 4. Germline V gene sequence: CDR1 SGDLS, CDR2 YYNGEE. CDR3 nucleotide sequence: TGTGCCAGCAGCGGGGAACAGGGGGCTAACTATGGCTACACCTTC. Translated: CASSGEQGANYGYTF.

With regard to this clone: Other nucleotide sequences in the sample specify the same CDR3. This chain uses TRBV5-1 with TRBJ2-1; 8 bases match TRBD2. Looked up from germline, CDR1 is SGHRS and CDR2 is YFSETQ. CDR3 length equals 14 residues. Trimming at V came to 0 bases and at J to 6 bases, leaving 2 bases not matched to a gene. This CDR3 is CASSLGTSGNEQFF. In DNA form, the CDR3 reads TGCGCCAGCAGCTTGGGAACTAGCGGCAATGAGCAGTTCTTC.

The rearrangement uses TRBV10-3 and TRBJ2-5, with D perhaps TRBD1 (7 bases). Trimming cost V 0 bases and J 4 bases, with 21 bases left between them. Germline CDR1 ENHRY, CDR2 SYGVKD. This CDR3 spans 18 amino acids. The CDR3: CAISESTYGQGGRETQYF. The CDR3 bases are TGTGCCATCAGTGAGTCGACCTACGGGCAGGGGGGTAGAGAGACCCAGTACTTC.

The chain uses TRBV11-2 and TRBJ2-3; TRBD1 agrees at 8 bases. Germline CDR1 SGHAT, CDR2 FQNNGV. J was trimmed by 4 bases and V by 4 bases; bases with no gene match: 10. The CDR3 spans 16 residues. CDR3 residues: CASSSIWDRRPDTQYF. The DNA for the CDR3 is TGTGCCAGCAGCTCAATTTGGGACAGGAGACCAGATACGCAGTATTTT. Filled out from reference TRBV11-2 and TRBJ2-3, the complete variable domain reads EAGVAQSPRYKIIEKRQSVAFWCNPISGHATLYWYQQILGQGPKLLIQFQNNGVVDDSQLPKDRFSAERLKGVDSTLKIQPAKLEDSAVYLCASSSIWDRRPDTQYFGPGTRLTVL.

J is TRBJ2-3 and V is TRBV20-1; tentatively, D is TRBD1 (6 bases). The ends were cut back, 3 bases at V and 1 base at J, with 17 bases in the middle. Germline V gene sequence: CDR1 DFQATT, CDR2 SNEGSKA (reference sequence). There are 16 residues in the CDR3. This CDR3 is CSASVGQTSGTDTQYF. The CDR3 DNA reads as TGCAGTGCTAGTGTCGGACAGACCAGCGGCACAGATACGCAGTATTTT.

This clone appeared a few times. This rearrangement joins TRBV6-5 to TRBJ1-2, with D tentatively TRBD1 (6 bases). This CDR3 contains 13 residues. CDR1 is MNHEY, CDR2 SVGAGI, per germline. The V end was cut by 2 bases, the J end by 8 bases, with 12 bases between. The CDR3 sequence: CASSYEGVQGYTF. CDR3 bases: TGTGCCAGCAGTTACGAGGGGGTTCAAGGCTACACCTTC.

The chain links TRBV21-1 to TRBJ2-2; the DNA was not used to check the table's D call, TRBD1. TRBV21-1 is a listed pseudogene. The CDR3 length is 15 residues. The CDR3 reads CASSCRDSNTGELFF. CDR3 DNA sequence: TGTGCCAGCAGCTGTCGGGACAGTAACACCGGGGAGCTGTTTTTT.

CDR3 nucleotides: TGTGCCAGTAAGGACAGGCTGGGGCCGAGCACAGATACGCAGTATTTT. Translated, it gives CASKDRLGPSTDTQYF. V is TRBV19 and J is TRBJ2-3; 7 nucleotides line up with TRBD1. The CDR3 contains 16 residues. CDR1 and CDR2 (germline): LNHDA, SQIVND (reference sequence). The ends lost 7 bases at V and 0 bases at J; junction bases unmatched: 10. The full variable domain, with the rest looked up from reference TRBV19 and TRBJ2-3, is DGGITQSPKYLFRKEGQNVTLSCEQNLNHDAMYWYRQDPGQGLRLIYYSQIVNDFQKGDIAEGYSVSREKKESFPLTVTSAQKNPTAFYLCASKDRLGPSTDTQYFGPGTRLTVL.

This chain connects TRBV4-1 to TRBJ2-5; 7 bases match TRBD1. The V gene's germline CDR1 is MGHRA and CDR2 YSYEKL. There are 14 residues in the CDR3. The V gene end was trimmed by 3 bases and the J gene end by 3 bases; junction bases not matched to a gene: 4. In DNA, the CDR3 is TGCGCCAGCAGCCACCCCGGGACAGAAGAGACCCAGTACTTC. Protein: CASSHPGTEETQYF.

V and J are TRBV20-1 and TRBJ2-1, with 7 bases identical to TRBD2. V was pared by 3 bases and J by 13 bases, with 3 bases of the junction left unmatched. The germline gives CDR1 DFQATT, CDR2 SNEGSKA (reference sequence). CDR3 size: 10 residues. Written as DNA, the CDR3 is TGCAGTGCTAGCGGGGGGATTCAGTTCTTC. This sequence encodes CSASGGIQFF.

The V gene is TRBV12-3 or TRBV12-4, the J gene TRBJ1-5; D is unresolved. Deletions cut 0 bases from V and 7 bases from J, with 7 bases between. This CDR3 is 13 amino acids long. The CDR3 DNA sequence: TGTGCCAGCAGTTTAGCGATTGCGCAGCCCCAGCATTTT. It translates to CASSLAIAQPQHF.

The chain combines TRBV4-1 with TRBJ1-4, with D uncertain. Per germline, CDR1 MGHRA and CDR2 YSYEKL. The CDR3 is 13 residues long. V dropped 0 bases and J dropped 11 bases, with 10 bases sitting between them. CDR3 DNA sequence: TGCGCCAGCAGCCAAGATCTCGAGTTGAAACTGTTTTTT. Protein product: CASSQDLELKLFF.

The V gene is TRBV2, the J gene TRBJ1-5; 8 bases map to TRBD1. Trimming cost V 2 bases and J 7 bases; bases outside gene matches: 10. Germline V gives CDR1 SNHLY, CDR2 FYNNEI. This CDR3 contains 16 residues. CDR3 nucleotides: TGTGCCAGCAGTGAATACAGGGGGTTGAGAGAGCAGCCCCAGCATTTT. It translates to CASSEYRGLREQPQHF.

The gene calls are TRBV5-6 and TRBJ1-5; 8 nucleotides agree with TRBD1. The CDR3 sequence is 16 residues long. Losses at the gene ends were 0 bases for V and 5 bases for J; bases not matched to a gene: 7. Germline V gives CDR1 SGHDT, CDR2 YYEEEE. The CDR3 DNA follows: TGTGCCAGCAGCTTGGGAGGGGCAGGGGGCTATCAGCCCCAGCATTTT. This codes for CASSLGGAGGYQPQHF.

V gene TRBV6-2 or TRBV6-3 combines with J gene TRBJ2-7; D not certain. The CDR3 has 12 amino acids. Germline V gene sequence: CDR1 MNHEY, CDR2 SVGEGT. V dropped 1 base and J dropped 7 bases, with 8 bases sitting between them. CDR3 nucleotide sequence: TGTGCCAGCAGTTACTGGGCCGGAGAGCAGTACTTC. Its protein is CASSYWAGEQYF.

The CDR3 loop is CASNHQDRAGNTEAFF. CDR3 nucleotides: TGTGCCAGCAACCATCAGGACAGGGCGGGGAACACTGAAGCTTTCTTT. The genes are TRBV2 and TRBJ1-1, with 8 bases that match TRBD1. Germline CDR1 and CDR2: SNHLY and FYNNEI. V lost 7 bases to trimming and J lost 1 base; unmatched junction nucleotides: 11. This CDR3 comprises 16 residues.

This chain uses TRBV12-5 with TRBJ2-5; 9 positions match TRBD2. V lost 8 bases and J lost 6; bases outside the gene matches: 10. From germline, CDR1 is LGHNT and CDR2 FRNRAP. CDR3 length: 14 residues. CDR3 bases: TGTGCTAGTATTTTAGCGGGGGCGGGACAGACCCAGTACTTC. Its protein product is CASILAGAGQTQYF. The variable domain in full, completed from reference TRBV12-5 and TRBJ2-5, reads DARVTQTPRHKVTEMGQEVTMRCQPILGHNTVFWYRQTMMQGLELLAYFRNRAPLDDSGMPKDRFSAEMPDATLATLKIQPSEPRDSAVYFCASILAGAGQTQYFGPGTRLLVL.